This TCR beta chain was captured in a study of shared clonotypes between healthy human individuals. Findings and limits, study-wide: Naive subsets generally exceeded memory subsets in estimated richness.

The data were produced by immunoSEQ multiplex PCR, yet TCRdb's version contains in-frame clones alone and is incomplete. This sample has under 200,000 clones, with approximately 92% found just once. As to this clone: The target antigen is unknown. The sample carries other DNA sequences with the same CDR3.

In germline, CDR1 is LNHDA, CDR2 SQIVND (reference sequence). V lost 5 bases to trimming and J lost 7 bases; unmatched junction nucleotides: 13. The CDR3 consists of 16 residues. The rearrangement uses TRBV19 and TRBJ2-7, with 11 bases aligning to TRBD2. The source of this sequence is a woman aged 30 to 39 in good health. Sequencing used naive CD4+ T cells sorted from blood. The subset was: CD45RA+ positively selected. The CDR3 reads CASSPWTSGRAGEQYF. CDR3 nucleotide sequence: TGTGCCAGTAGTCCATGGACTAGCGGGCGCGCGGGGGAGCAGTACTTC. Using reference TRBV19 and TRBJ2-7 for the parts outside the CDR3, the full variable domain is DGGITQSPKYLFRKEGQNVTLSCEQNLNHDAMYWYRQDPGQGLRLIYYSQIVNDFQKGDIAEGYSVSREKKESFPLTVTSAQKNPTAFYLCASSPWTSGRAGEQYFGPGTRLTVT.